The T cell receptor (beta chain) described here comes from a study of cytomegalovirus exposure and HLA in healthy donors (dated by TCRdb to the late 2010s). Study-level background: An earlier analysis of 587 of the donors reported 276 Gb of sequence data and 117 million unique TCR beta sequences obtained from approximately 180 million T cells. Roughly 320 gigabases of sequencing data and around 85 million unique TCR sequences made up an early release that covered around 640 HLA-typed donors. The genetic ancestry cluster associated with self-reported Caucasian donors included 81% of the 398 genotyped donors. The study aimed to test whether signatures of past pathogen exposure could be identified by cataloging public T cell receptors. The study profiled the T cell repertoires of approximately 700 subjects by immunosequencing and related them to cytomegalovirus serostatus. Besides the first cohort of roughly 660 subjects, a separate validation cohort made up of some 110 different subjects was used. To predict cytomegalovirus infection status, the study combined high-throughput TCR immunosequencing, statistical association of individual TCRs with disease status, and machine learning. To study patterns of TCR occurrence, a later analysis re-analyzed previously published TCR beta repertoires from around 700 donors and added high-resolution HLA genotyping. The later analysis used no new phenotypic data to find candidate immune exposures, relying instead on TCR beta sequences and their occurrence across donors. An earlier analysis of 500 to 750 of the donors applied high-throughput TCR beta sequencing to assess whether each TCR beta V gene segment acted as functional or pseudogenic. Donor age, sex, ethnicity and CMV serostatus were collected together with the repertoire data. In a later genetic analysis, genome-wide SNP genotypes for 398 of the 666 donors were used, and that subset was treated as a discovery cohort. All discovery cohort repertoires had been generated using a single sequencing platform. HLA typing covered class I and class II loci at four-digit resolution. Typing coverage varied by locus: roughly 620-640 donors for A, B, C, DRB1 and DQB1; 522 for DQA1; around 610 for DPA1; around 450 for DPB1. Roughly 5 DR-DQ haplotypes were handled as single units for association and clustering, since linkage in the cohort was strong. Across some 400 genotyped donors of the cohort, an average of roughly 250,000 unique TCR beta nucleotide sequences per donor were sequenced, and 15% to 20% of those sequences were non-productive. The full study reports these points: According to a later analysis, TCR association rates differed among HLA loci, with DRB1 alleles showing the most associated TCRs and HLA-C alleles showing the fewest. For the cohort, immune exposure information was limited to CMV serostatus. A few of the identified cytomegalovirus-associated TCR beta chains were confirmed in vitro to be specific for cytomegalovirus antigens. According to a later analysis, most CMV-associated TCR beta chains appeared to be HLA-restricted, and the HLA associations seemed to be driven largely by CMV exposure. Strong co-occurrence of HLA alleles, especially DR and DQ, made assigning TCR associations to individual alleles difficult. Because HLA typing was unavailable for some donors at each locus, only the typed subset was used in association tests. The classifier was reported to diagnose cytomegalovirus status with high specificity and sensitivity in both the original and validation cohorts. Because the 87-base-pair reads could not distinguish some IMGT-functional V segments, including TRBV6-2 and TRBV6-3, those segments were excluded. Compared with the roughly 600-donor mean, donors in an Asian-associated ancestry cluster had fewer N-insertions in productive TCRs, according to a later genetic analysis. According to a later analysis, parvovirus B19, influenza, CMV and Epstein-Barr virus appeared linked to several top co-occurrence clusters. In an earlier analysis of more than 500 of the donors, most TCR beta V segments appeared in productive rearrangements about 87% or about 30% of the time, broadly matching IMGT annotations. A later analysis found that HLA-associated TCR beta chains were more clonally expanded and had lower generation probabilities than equally common non-associated chains. Across donors, most TCR sequences were observed very rarely, whereas some public TCRs were present in many individuals. The study gave a list of about 170 TCR beta chains associated with cytomegalovirus. Correlated functional status among segregating V segments might reflect linkage disequilibrium, but an unknown experimental factor could not be ruled out. Specific HLA alleles were associated with 16,951 TCR beta sequences at a false discovery rate of 0.05 in a later analysis. A further reported finding was that TCR beta sequences accurately predicted the HLA-A and HLA-B alleles for most subjects in the first cohort. Because counts were too low, roughly 16 rarely observed V segments, including chromosome 9 orphons, were excluded from the earlier analysis of around 640 of the donors. A group of highly shared sequence variants was considered likely to be a technical artifact of the sequencing pipeline. V-gene and J-gene trimming of TCR beta chains was associated with a missense DCLRE1C variant in a later genetic analysis, and the association was replicated in an independent cohort. The presence/absence analyses assumed that sequencing depth was roughly uniform across donors, and that assumption may not be true. According to the authors, the approach could potentially be generalized to other disease states and immunological phenotypes. The cohort was sequenced for TCR beta chains only, and without alpha or paired-chain data the features that could be detected were limited.

Library method: the immunoSEQ multiplex PCR assay. For the multiplex PCR, a mixture combining 60 forward primers for TCR Vbeta segments and 13 reverse primers for TCR Jbeta segments was used. The CDR3 region of rearranged TCR beta genes was amplified from genomic DNA with a multiplex PCR assay. Amplified TCR beta libraries were sequenced as 87-base-pair reads on the Illumina HiSeq System. As for how the authors treated the data: Across the 700 or so repertoires, a later analysis counted some 81 million unique TCR beta chains, roughly 11 million of which were shared by at least two donors. Raw reads were error-corrected and collapsed into unique sequences with a nearest-neighbor algorithm that merged closely related sequences to remove PCR and sequencing errors. V, D and J gene segments were assigned by aligning CDR3 sequences to IMGT reference sequences. Each retained sequence needed at least a six-nucleotide match to both a V gene segment and a J gene segment. A rearrangement was called productive if the CDR3 had no stop codons and remained in frame with V and J, and every other rearrangement was called non-productive. CDR3 was defined by IMGT convention, running from the second conserved V-encoded cysteine to the conserved J-encoded phenylalanine. The earlier analysis of fewer than 700 of the donors excluded sequences that lacked an unambiguous match to a single V gene segment. In an earlier analysis of approximately 590 of the donors, a V segment was called functional when productive rearrangements were above 56.7%, and segregating when the standard deviation between donors exceeded 5%. To diagnose cytomegalovirus status from the catalog of TCR beta chain sequences, a statistical classification framework was built. In a later analysis, TCR nucleotide sequences were compared against IMGT/GENE-DB human TR gene sequences so that V and J genes could be assigned. The TCRdist pipeline was used in a later analysis to assign CDR3 sequences and most-parsimonious VDJ recombination scenarios. In a later analysis, each TCR beta chain was defined by its CDR3 amino acid sequence together with its V-gene family, and reads lacking a unique V-gene family were excluded. A later analysis removed 450 to 600 highly shared, low-generation-probability nucleotide sequences to deal with suspected cross-contamination and a sequencing artifact. A later analysis calculated a clonal expansion index for each public chain from normalized within-repertoire ranks of inferred template counts. A later analysis computed generation probabilities with a VDJ recombination model fitted to out-of-frame rearrangements, and checked the results against IGoR. In a later analysis, hypergeometric tests were used to score TCR-TCR, TCR-HLA and TCR-CMV co-occurrence, with a repertoire-size bias correction applied to TCR pairs. In a later analysis, false discovery rates were estimated by permuting HLA or CMV assignments 20 times. In a later analysis, co-occurring TCRs were grouped with DBSCAN, and TCRdist sequence similarity was added when clustering was performed within HLA-allele-positive subsets. Co-occurrence clustering excluded repertoires with fewer than 30,000 or more than 120,000 public chains, plus five with anomalous nucleotide sharing. TCRdb took over this immuneACCESS table, retaining in-frame rearrangements with V and J assigned. Such tables are incomplete; in checked studies, under half of the missing clones stem from an unresolved V gene, and the remainder is unexplained. The V and J calls and clone size come from that table; D and trimming were worked out from the DNA. This sample gives around 190,000 clones in total; about 80% of them show up just once. About 4.6% of the sample rests with the top ten.

Concerning this clone itself: Its antigen remains undetermined. Base qualities are missing; no much larger clone stands one base away.

Reading the germline V gene gives CDR1 ENHRY and CDR2 SYGVKD. Counted from cysteine to phenylalanine, this CDR3 has 11 amino acids. Only the CDR3 part of the read is kept: 33 bases, read in frame from the first base. The germline ends are 9 bases apart after V is trimmed by 6 bases and J by 7 bases. In total, 500 to 700 healthy bone marrow donors made up the cohort. At the time of sampling, all cohort members were nominally healthy, though unrecorded immune exposures were likely present. The donor was CMV seropositive and was included in the group of 300 or so seropositive cohort members. Each donor provided a peripheral blood sample, and peripheral blood mononuclear cells were used for TCR beta sequencing. The Qiagen DNeasy Blood Extraction Kit was used to extract genomic DNA from the blood cell samples.

The V and J genes are TRBV10-3 and TRBJ2-5; the D gene is perhaps TRBD2, from 6 matching bases. This receptor was identified in a woman aged 30 to 39 in good health and CMV-seropositive. The sequenced material came from PBMCs. The CDR3 reads as follows: CAISWRGTQYF. The DNA sequence is as follows: TGTGCCATCAGCTGGAGGGGGACCCAGTACTTC.